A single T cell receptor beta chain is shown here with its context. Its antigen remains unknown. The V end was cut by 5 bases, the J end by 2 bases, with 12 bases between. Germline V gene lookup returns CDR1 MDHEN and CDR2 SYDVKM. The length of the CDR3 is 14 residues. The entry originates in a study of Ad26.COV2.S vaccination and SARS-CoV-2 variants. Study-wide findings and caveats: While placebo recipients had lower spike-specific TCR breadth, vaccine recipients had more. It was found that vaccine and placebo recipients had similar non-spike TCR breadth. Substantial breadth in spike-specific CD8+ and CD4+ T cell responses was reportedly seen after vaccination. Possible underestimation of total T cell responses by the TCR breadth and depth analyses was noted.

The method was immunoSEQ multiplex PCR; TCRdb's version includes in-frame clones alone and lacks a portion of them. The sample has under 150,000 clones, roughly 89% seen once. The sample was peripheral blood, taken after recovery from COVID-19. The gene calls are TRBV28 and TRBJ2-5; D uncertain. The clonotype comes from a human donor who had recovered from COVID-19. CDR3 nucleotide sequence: TGTGCCAGCAGTACGGGCTTCCCTCAAGAGACCCAGTACTTC. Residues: CASSTGFPQETQYF.